This T cell receptor beta chain was identified during a study of T cells in tuberculosis. The assay was immunoSEQ multiplex PCR, and TCRdb's table has in-frame clones only and misses some. The sample has tens of thousands of clones, under 85% seen once. Noted time point: new active TB diagnosis, blood taken before or within 7 days of starting treatment. Study-wide points: Smaller alpha distances in active tuberculosis partly reflected shorter CDR3-alpha lengths.

About this clone itself: The antigen remains unidentified.

The receptor comes from an adult with tuberculosis. Sample: PBMCs, taken at tuberculosis diagnosis.

CDR3 amino acids: CASTTSGKYNEQFF. The CDR3 nucleotides read TGTGCCAGCACCACTAGCGGGAAATACAATGAGCAGTTCTTC. V usage is TRBV13 and J usage is TRBJ2-1, with 10 bases aligning to TRBD2. CDR1 and CDR2 from the germline V gene are PRHDT and FYEKMQ (reference sequence). V shed 7 bases and J 4 bases; nucleotides not matched to a gene: 4. The CDR3 loop spans 14 amino acids.